One and the same sample provided the 9 T cell receptor beta chains below, sequenced in a study of human T cells and chemical hapten exposure. Time point defined: pre-sensitization, week 0. Treatment noted: therapeutic diphenylcyclopropenone sensitization with weekly scalp DPC. TCRdb independently ran MiXCR on the RACE reads; one entry per CDR3 protein. This table has a few hundred thousand distinct CDR3 sequences, 4.5% to 5.5% appearing once. Material: whole blood, obtained in connection with sensitization to the hapten diphenylcyclopropenone (DPC). These receptors all come from a woman aged 18-35 years with alopecia areata. Some clones in this sample may be carry-over from other donors' samples.

This chain links TRBV7-9 with TRBJ1-4; 7 bases map to TRBD1. CDR1 is SEHNR, CDR2 FQNEAQ, per germline (reference sequence). J lost 1 base, V lost 6 bases, and 11 bases had no gene match. This CDR3 is built from 17 residues. In DNA, the CDR3 is TGTGCCAGCAGTATAGCCCTAGGGGGCGGAACTAATGAAAAACTGTTTTTT. Amino acid sequence: CASSIALGGGTNEKLFF.

The sample holds many counts of this clonotype. This chain joins TRBV7-9 and TRBJ2-3, with 8 bases fitting TRBD1. Germline CDR1 SEHNR, CDR2 FQNEAQ (reference sequence). This CDR3 has 14 residues. J gave up 1 base and V 5 bases, and 2 bases lay outside the gene matches. Here the CDR3 DNA reads TGTGCCAGCAGCAAGACAGGGGGCACAGATACGCAGTATTTT. Protein sequence: CASSKTGGTDTQYF.

V usage is TRBV28 and J usage is TRBJ2-7; the match to TRBD1 covers 9 bases. CDR1 is MDHEN, CDR2 SYDVKM, per germline. The CDR3 has 17 amino acids. With 4 bases clipped from V and 7 bases from J, the junction kept 17 bases outside the gene matches. CDR3 in amino acids: CASSSPNVGTGRKEQYF. Here the CDR3 DNA reads TGTGCCAGCAGTTCCCCCAACGTAGGGACAGGGCGTAAGGAGCAGTACTTC. The full variable domain, in which reference TRBV28 and TRBJ2-7 provide the parts outside the CDR3, is DVKVTQSSRYLVKRTGEKVFLECVQDMDHENMFWYRQDPGLGLRLIYFSYDVKMKEKGDIPEGYSVSREKKERFSLILESASTNQTSMYLCASSSPNVGTGRKEQYFGPGTRLTVT.

By proportion, this clonotype is medium-sized. The chain uses TRBV7-9 and TRBJ2-6; D may be TRBD1 (5 bases). Germline lookup yields CDR1 SEHNR and CDR2 FQNEAQ (reference sequence). The CDR3 extends over 15 amino acids. V was shortened by 3 bases and J by 4 bases, with 10 bases between the two germline ends. The CDR3 spells CASSLGPQGANVLTF. The CDR3 bases are TGTGCCAGCAGCTTGGGGCCCCAGGGGGCCAACGTCCTGACTTTC.

This clonotype was detected many times. The chain links TRBV29-1 to TRBJ2-1; possibly TRBD1 for D (6 bases). CDR1 and CDR2 (germline): SQVTM, ANQGSEA. V was cut by 6 bases and J by 0 bases, with 12 bases left in between. CDR3 length: 14 amino acids. CDR3 protein: CSVAGRGSYNEQFF. The CDR3 DNA reads as TGCAGCGTCGCCGGCAGGGGCTCCTACAATGAGCAGTTCTTC.

This clonotype was counted ten times or more. The J gene is TRBJ2-2, the V gene TRBV5-1; 8 nucleotides line up with TRBD1. Trimming at V came to 4 bases and at J to 4 bases, leaving 3 bases not matched to a gene. Germline CDR1 SGHRS, CDR2 YFSETQ. The CDR3 extends over 14 amino acids. The CDR3 DNA sequence: TGCGCCAGCAGCGCGGGACAGGTCACCGGGGAGCTGTTTTTT. Amino acid sequence: CASSAGQVTGELFF.

This clonotype was counted a few times. The rearrangement uses TRBV5-1 and TRBJ1-4; TRBD1 aligns across 10 bases. The CDR3 is 15 residues long. The J segment lost 7 bases and the V segment lost 4 bases, leaving 7 bases of the junction unmatched. The germline V gene has CDR1 SGHRS and CDR2 YFSETQ. The chain's CDR3 is CASSPSGTGAEKLFF. As DNA, the CDR3 is TGCGCCAGCAGCCCATCCGGGACAGGGGCTGAAAAACTGTTTTTT.

This clonotype was picked up a small number of times. This sequence joins TRBV7-2 and TRBJ2-4; possibly TRBD1 for D (5 bases). CDR3 length equals 16 residues. The V end was cut by 3 bases, the J end by 0 bases, with 12 bases between. In germline, CDR1 is SGHTA, CDR2 FQGNSA. This CDR3 reads CASSFHRSAAKNIQYF. CDR3 in DNA: TGTGCCAGCAGCTTCCACAGGTCCGCAGCCAAAAACATTCAGTACTTC.

This clonotype has more than one count but fewer than ten. The chain combines TRBV6-5 with TRBJ2-3, with D perhaps being TRBD1 or TRBD2 (5 bases each). V was trimmed by 0 bases and J by 2 bases, leaving 12 bases between them. Germline V gene lookup returns CDR1 MNHEY and CDR2 SVGAGI. This CDR3 region has 16 residues. Here the CDR3 DNA reads TGTGCCAGCAGTTACTCGAAGGGGAGTCTCACAGATACGCAGTATTTT. Translating it yields CASSYSKGSLTDTQYF.